The T cell receptor (beta chain) under discussion was sequenced for a study of Graves' ophthalmopathy and Graves' hyperthyroidism. Study-level results: Blood also held most thyroid clonotypes expanded above 0.001 frequency.

RNA served as the template for amplifying TCR beta CDR3 regions. First-round RT-PCR with HTBI primers preceded a second-round multiplex PCR. MiXCR, run by TCRdb on the multiplex PCR reads, gives a single entry per CDR3 protein. The sample includes some 390,000 distinct CDR3 sequences, around 18% of them seen just once. This clonotype was picked up many times. The antigen remains undetermined. This CDR3 has 13 residues. V gave up 6 bases and J gave up 4 bases, with 12 bases separating them. Sequencing was carried out using peripheral blood. The rearrangement links TRBV12-3 or TRBV12-4 to TRBJ1-2; D is perhaps TRBD1 (5 bases). The receptor was isolated from a woman aged 18-35 years with Graves' ophthalmopathy. The DNA of the CDR3 is TGTGCCAGCAGATTACAGGATGCCTATGGCTACACCTTC. Protein: CASRLQDAYGYTF.